This T cell receptor (beta chain) is from a study of blood T cell repertoires in COVID-19. Study overall: Nucleic acid was either cDNA or gDNA, and it came from T cells, B-cell-depleted T cells, or PBMCs.

This CDR3 is 15 amino acids long. V lost 4 bases, J lost 4 bases, and 3 bases stayed unmatched. Per the germline V gene, CDR1 is SGHVS and CDR2 is FQNEAQ. Some clones are missing from TCRdb's copy, which holds only in-frame ones; the method was immunoSEQ multiplex PCR. The sample has 80,000 or so clones, roughly 80% seen once. The chain combines TRBV7-8 with TRBJ2-1; 11 nucleotides align to TRBD1. The sequence derives from a woman between 65 and 79 years old with acute or convalescent COVID-19. The sample taken for sequencing was peripheral blood. The CDR3 loop is CASSYRDRGYNEQFF. In nucleotides, the CDR3 is TGTGCCAGCAGCTACCGGGACAGGGGGTACAATGAGCAGTTCTTC.